This TCR beta chain was identified in a study of cytomegalovirus exposure and HLA in healthy donors (dated by TCRdb to between 2016 and 2019). At the level of the whole study: An earlier analysis of some 600 of the donors reported about 280 Gb of sequence data and 117 million unique TCR beta sequences obtained from about 200 million T cells. Roughly 310 gigabases of sequencing data and around 87 million unique TCR sequences were included in an early release covering 550 to 800 HLA-typed donors. Of the roughly 430 genotyped donors, approximately 83% fell in the genetic ancestry cluster associated with self-reported Caucasian donors. The aim of the study was to test whether cataloging public T cell receptors could identify signatures of past pathogen exposure. The study profiled the T cell repertoires of under 850 subjects by immunosequencing and related them to cytomegalovirus serostatus. A separate validation cohort of over 95 different subjects was used in addition to the roughly 700-subject first cohort. To predict cytomegalovirus infection status, the study brought together high-throughput TCR immunosequencing, statistical association of individual TCRs with disease status, and machine learning. To study patterns of TCR occurrence, a later analysis re-analyzed previously published TCR beta repertoires from around 700 donors and added high-resolution HLA genotyping. The later analysis used no new phenotypic data to find candidate immune exposures, relying instead on TCR beta sequences and their occurrence across donors. In an earlier analysis of a few hundred of the donors, high-throughput TCR beta sequencing was used to judge whether each TCR beta V gene segment behaved as functional or pseudogenic. Alongside the repertoire data, information on donor age, sex, ethnicity and CMV serostatus was compiled. Genome-wide SNP genotypes for about 65% of the roughly 670 donors were used in a later genetic analysis, which treated that subset as a discovery cohort. All discovery cohort repertoires had been generated using a single sequencing platform. HLA typing covered class I and class II loci at four-digit resolution. The number of donors typed differed by locus, with 629-630 for A, B, C, DRB1 and DQB1, approximately 500 for DQA1, some 570 for DPA1, and approximately 470 for DPB1. Because of strong linkage in the cohort, a few DR-DQ haplotypes were treated as single units for association and clustering. On average, 235,054 unique TCR beta nucleotide sequences were sequenced per donor among 398 genotyped donors of the cohort, with 15% to 20% of those sequences being non-productive.

The cohort consisted of 600 or so healthy bone marrow donors. At the time of sampling, every cohort member was nominally healthy, though immune exposures that went unrecorded were likely present. The donor was CMV seronegative and was included in the group of around 320 seronegative cohort members. Every donor gave a peripheral blood sample, and the peripheral blood mononuclear cells from that sample were used for TCR beta sequencing. Genomic DNA was extracted from the blood cell samples with the Qiagen DNeasy Blood Extraction Kit. The study at large found these results: Cytomegalovirus status was reported to be diagnosed by the classifier with high specificity and sensitivity in both the original and validation cohorts. A cluster of highly shared sequence variants was judged likely to represent a technical artifact of the sequencing pipeline. In a later analysis, 16,951 TCR beta sequences were associated with specific HLA alleles at a false discovery rate of 0.05. A further reported finding was that TCR beta sequences accurately predicted the HLA-A and HLA-B alleles for most subjects in the first cohort. Linkage disequilibrium might explain the correlated functional status among segregating V segments, but an unknown experimental factor could not be ruled out. Compared with the 666-donor mean, donors in an Asian-associated ancestry cluster had fewer N-insertions in productive TCRs, according to a later genetic analysis. According to the authors, the approach could potentially be generalized to other disease states and immunological phenotypes. Because the 87-base-pair reads could not distinguish some IMGT-functional V segments, including TRBV6-2 and TRBV6-3, those segments were excluded. In vitro tests confirmed that a few of the cytomegalovirus-associated TCR beta chains recognize cytomegalovirus antigens. The cohort was sequenced for TCR beta chains only, and without alpha or paired-chain data the features that could be detected were limited. A later analysis found that TCR association rates varied across HLA loci, with DRB1 alleles showing the most associated TCRs and HLA-C alleles the fewest. Compared with equally common non-associated chains, HLA-associated TCR beta chains in a later analysis were more clonally expanded and had lower generation probabilities. Assigning TCR associations to individual alleles was difficult when HLA alleles, especially DR and DQ, strongly co-occurred. Sequencing depth was assumed to be roughly uniform across donors in the presence/absence analyses, though that assumption may not hold. According to a later analysis, parvovirus B19, influenza, CMV and Epstein-Barr virus appeared linked to several top co-occurrence clusters. About 17 rarely observed V segments, including chromosome 9 orphons, were excluded from the earlier analysis of some 590 of the donors because counts were too low. Immune exposure information for the cohort was limited to CMV serostatus. According to a later analysis, most CMV-associated TCR beta chains appeared to be HLA-restricted, and the HLA associations seemed to be driven largely by CMV exposure. Most TCR sequences were observed very rarely across donors, whereas some public TCRs were present in many individuals. A total of 150 to 200 TCR beta chains were listed by the study as associated with cytomegalovirus. HLA typing was unavailable for some donors at each locus, so association tests used only the typed subset. In an earlier analysis of fewer than 700 of the donors, most TCR beta V segments appeared in productive rearrangements about 90% or about 30% of the time, broadly matching IMGT annotations. V-gene and J-gene trimming of TCR beta chains was associated with a missense DCLRE1C variant in a later genetic analysis, and the association was replicated in an independent cohort.

Measured from the cysteine to the phenylalanine, the CDR3 is 13 residues long. The CDR3 DNA has 39 bases and is translated from base 1. At the junction V is shortened by 4 bases and J by 0 bases, with 6 bases in between. CDR1 and CDR2 are drawn from the germline V gene (reference sequence): LNHDA, SQIVND. Library generation was performed with the immunoSEQ multiplex PCR assay. The multiplex PCR relied on a mix of 60 forward primers for TCR Vbeta segments and 13 reverse primers for TCR Jbeta segments. The CDR3 region of rearranged TCR beta genes was amplified from genomic DNA with a multiplex PCR assay. The amplified TCR beta libraries were sequenced on the Illumina HiSeq System as 87-base-pair reads. Under the source paper's analysis protocol: Across the 500 to 700 repertoires, a later analysis counted tens of millions of unique TCR beta chains, approximately 10 million of which were shared by at least two donors. Raw reads were error-corrected and collapsed into unique sequences with a nearest-neighbor algorithm that merged closely related sequences to remove PCR and sequencing errors. CDR3 sequences were aligned to IMGT reference sequences to assign V, D and J gene segments. For a sequence to be retained, at least a six-nucleotide match to both a V gene segment and a J gene segment was required. Rearrangements were classified as productive when the CDR3 lacked stop codons and remained in frame with V and J, and all other rearrangements were classified as non-productive. CDR3 was defined by IMGT convention, running from the second conserved V-encoded cysteine to the conserved J-encoded phenylalanine. The earlier analysis of roughly 590 of the donors excluded sequences that lacked an unambiguous match to a single V gene segment. An earlier analysis of 450 to 650 of the donors called V segments functional above 56.7% productive rearrangements and segregating when the between-donor standard deviation exceeded 5%. A statistical classification framework was built to diagnose cytomegalovirus status from the catalog of TCR beta chain sequences. In a later analysis, V and J genes were assigned by comparing TCR nucleotide sequences against IMGT/GENE-DB human TR gene sequences. Using the TCRdist pipeline, a later analysis assigned CDR3 sequences along with most-parsimonious VDJ recombination scenarios. In a later analysis, each TCR beta chain was defined by its CDR3 amino acid sequence together with its V-gene family, and reads without a unique V-gene family were excluded. To address suspected cross-contamination and a sequencing artifact, a later analysis removed under 600 highly shared, low-generation-probability nucleotide sequences. In a later analysis, a clonal expansion index was calculated for each public chain from normalized within-repertoire ranks of inferred template counts. A later analysis computed generation probabilities with a VDJ recombination model fitted to out-of-frame rearrangements, and checked the results against IGoR. In a later analysis, TCR-TCR, TCR-HLA and TCR-CMV co-occurrence was scored with hypergeometric tests, and a repertoire-size bias correction was applied to TCR pairs. To estimate false discovery rates, a later analysis permuted the HLA or CMV assignments 20 times. A later analysis grouped co-occurring TCRs with DBSCAN, adding TCRdist sequence similarity when clustering within HLA-allele-positive subsets. Co-occurrence clustering excluded repertoires with fewer than 30,000 or more than 120,000 public chains, plus five with anomalous nucleotide sharing. Drawn from immuneACCESS, this table holds only the in-frame rearrangements with V and J called that TCRdb kept. Clones are partly lost; checked studies trace under half to an unresolved V gene and leave the rest unexplained. The DNA gave D and trimming, while V, J and clone size come from that table. The sample records 130,000 or so clones, 8.5% to 10% of which are singletons. The ten biggest clones cover 5% to 7% of the sample.

A word on this clone: It has no known antigen specificity. The sample holds no much larger clone one base away, and base qualities are not on file.

The clonotype comes from a middle-aged man in good health and CMV-seronegative. Sequenced material: PBMCs. This receptor chain uses TRBV19 and TRBJ1-2; the D gene remains uncertain. The sequenced DNA: TGTGCCAGTAGTACCGGTCCTAACTATGGCTACACCTTC. Translated, it reads CASSTGPNYGYTF.